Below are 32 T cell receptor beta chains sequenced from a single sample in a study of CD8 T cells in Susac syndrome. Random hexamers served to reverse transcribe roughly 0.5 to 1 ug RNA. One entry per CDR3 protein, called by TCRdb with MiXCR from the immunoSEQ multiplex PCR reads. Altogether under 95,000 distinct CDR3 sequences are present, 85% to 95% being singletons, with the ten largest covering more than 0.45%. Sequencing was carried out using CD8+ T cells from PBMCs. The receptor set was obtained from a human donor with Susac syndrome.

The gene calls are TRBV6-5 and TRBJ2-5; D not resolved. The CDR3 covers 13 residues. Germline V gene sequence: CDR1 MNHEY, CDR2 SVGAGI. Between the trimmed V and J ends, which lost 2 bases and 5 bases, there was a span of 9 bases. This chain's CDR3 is CASSYAGWETQYF. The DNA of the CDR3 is TGTGCCAGCAGTTACGCCGGGTGGGAGACCCAGTACTTC.

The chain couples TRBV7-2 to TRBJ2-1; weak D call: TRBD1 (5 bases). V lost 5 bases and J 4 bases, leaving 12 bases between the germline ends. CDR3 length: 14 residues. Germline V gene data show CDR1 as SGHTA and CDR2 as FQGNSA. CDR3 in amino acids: CASSPGAGYNEQFF. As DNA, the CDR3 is TGTGCCAGCAGCCCAGGAGCAGGGTACAATGAGCAGTTCTTC.

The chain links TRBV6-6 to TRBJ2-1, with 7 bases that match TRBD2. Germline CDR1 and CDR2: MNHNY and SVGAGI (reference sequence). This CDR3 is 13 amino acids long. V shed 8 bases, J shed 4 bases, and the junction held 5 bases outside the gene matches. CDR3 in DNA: TGTGCCAGCCGGAGCGGGGAATACAATGAGCAGTTCTTC. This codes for CASRSGEYNEQFF.

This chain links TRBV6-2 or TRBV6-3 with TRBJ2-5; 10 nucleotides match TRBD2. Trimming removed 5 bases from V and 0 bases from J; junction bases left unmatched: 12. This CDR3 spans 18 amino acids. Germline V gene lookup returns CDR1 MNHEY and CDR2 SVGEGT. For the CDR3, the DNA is TGTGCCAGCAGTCATCTGACTAGCGGGCTGTGGTACCAAGAGACCCAGTACTTC. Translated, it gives CASSHLTSGLWYQETQYF.

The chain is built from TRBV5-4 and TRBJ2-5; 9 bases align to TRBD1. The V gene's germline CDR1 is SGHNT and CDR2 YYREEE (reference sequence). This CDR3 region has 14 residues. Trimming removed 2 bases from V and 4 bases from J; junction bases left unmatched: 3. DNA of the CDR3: TGTGCCAGCAGCTTACAGGGGGCTGGAGAGACCCAGTACTTC. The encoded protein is CASSLQGAGETQYF.

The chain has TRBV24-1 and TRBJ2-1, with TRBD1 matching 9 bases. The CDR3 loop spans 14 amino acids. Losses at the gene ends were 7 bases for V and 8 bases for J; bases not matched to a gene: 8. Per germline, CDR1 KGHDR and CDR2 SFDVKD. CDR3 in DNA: TGTGCCACCAGGGGACAGGGAAATCGGGATGAGCAGTTCTTC. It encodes CATRGQGNRDEQFF.

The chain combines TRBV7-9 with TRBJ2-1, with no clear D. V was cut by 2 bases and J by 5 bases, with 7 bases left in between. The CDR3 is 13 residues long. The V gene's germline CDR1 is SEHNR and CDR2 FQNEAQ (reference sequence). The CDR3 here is CASSLPGNNEQFF. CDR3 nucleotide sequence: TGTGCCAGCAGCTTACCGGGCAACAATGAGCAGTTCTTC.

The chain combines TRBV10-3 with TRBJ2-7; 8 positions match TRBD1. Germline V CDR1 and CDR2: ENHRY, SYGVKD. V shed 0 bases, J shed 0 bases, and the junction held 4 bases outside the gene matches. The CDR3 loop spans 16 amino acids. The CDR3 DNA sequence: TGTGCCATCAGTGAGTCCAGAGGACAGGGCTCCTACGAGCAGTACTTC. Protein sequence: CAISESRGQGSYEQYF.

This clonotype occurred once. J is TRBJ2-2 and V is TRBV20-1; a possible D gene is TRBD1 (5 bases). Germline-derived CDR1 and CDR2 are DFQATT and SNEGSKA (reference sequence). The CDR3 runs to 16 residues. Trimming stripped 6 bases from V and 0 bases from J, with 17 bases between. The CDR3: CSAKRRVITNTGELFF. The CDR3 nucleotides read TGCAGTGCAAAGCGCAGGGTTATCACGAACACCGGGGAGCTGTTTTTT.

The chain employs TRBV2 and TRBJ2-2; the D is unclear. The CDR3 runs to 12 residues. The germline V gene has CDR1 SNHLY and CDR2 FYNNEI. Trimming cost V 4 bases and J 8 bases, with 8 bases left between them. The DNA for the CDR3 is TGTGCCAGCAGTGTCCCCCGGGGGGAGCTGTTTTTT. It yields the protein CASSVPRGELFF.

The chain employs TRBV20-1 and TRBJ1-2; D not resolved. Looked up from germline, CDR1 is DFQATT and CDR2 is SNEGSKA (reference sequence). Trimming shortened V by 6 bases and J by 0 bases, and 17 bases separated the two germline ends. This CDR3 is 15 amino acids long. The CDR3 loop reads CSARTEKGANYGYTF. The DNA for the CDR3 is TGCAGTGCCCGGACGGAGAAAGGAGCTAACTATGGCTACACCTTC.

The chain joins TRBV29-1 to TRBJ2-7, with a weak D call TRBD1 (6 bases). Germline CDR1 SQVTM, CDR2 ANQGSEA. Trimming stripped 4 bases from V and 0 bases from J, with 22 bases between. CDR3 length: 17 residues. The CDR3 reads CSVVAPGVQRISYEQYF. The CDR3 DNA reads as TGCAGCGTTGTGGCCCCAGGGGTGCAGAGAATCTCCTACGAGCAGTACTTC.

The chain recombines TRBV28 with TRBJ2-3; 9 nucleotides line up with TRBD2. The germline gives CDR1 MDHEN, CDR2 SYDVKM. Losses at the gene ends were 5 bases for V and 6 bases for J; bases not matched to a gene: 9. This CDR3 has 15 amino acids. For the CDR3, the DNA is TGTGCCAGCAGTCCCCTGGCGGGAGGGCCTGATACGCAGTATTTT. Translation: CASSPLAGGPDTQYF.

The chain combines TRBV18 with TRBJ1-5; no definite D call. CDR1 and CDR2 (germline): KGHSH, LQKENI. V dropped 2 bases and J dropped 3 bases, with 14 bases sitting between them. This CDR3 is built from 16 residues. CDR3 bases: TGTGCCAGCTCACCATCAAGGATGGGGAACAATCAGCCCCAGCATTTT. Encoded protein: CASSPSRMGNNQPQHF.

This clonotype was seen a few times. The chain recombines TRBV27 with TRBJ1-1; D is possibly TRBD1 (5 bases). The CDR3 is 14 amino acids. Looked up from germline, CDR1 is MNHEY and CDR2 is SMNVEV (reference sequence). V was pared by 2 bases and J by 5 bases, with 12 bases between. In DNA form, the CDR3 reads TGTGCCAGCAGTTTAGGGACGGGTGGGACTGAAGCTTTCTTT. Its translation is CASSLGTGGTEAFF.

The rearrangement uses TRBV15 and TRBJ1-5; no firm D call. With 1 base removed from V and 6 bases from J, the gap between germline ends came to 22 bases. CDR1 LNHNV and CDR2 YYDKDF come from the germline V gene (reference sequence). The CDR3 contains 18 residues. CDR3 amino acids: CATSRGTRDIDVGQPQHF. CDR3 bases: TGTGCCACCAGCAGAGGGACCCGGGATATTGACGTGGGTCAGCCCCAGCATTTT.

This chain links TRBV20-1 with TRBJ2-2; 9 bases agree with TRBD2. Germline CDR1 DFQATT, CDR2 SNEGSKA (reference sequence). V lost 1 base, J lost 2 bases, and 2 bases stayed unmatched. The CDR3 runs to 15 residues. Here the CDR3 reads CSARGTSDNTGELFF. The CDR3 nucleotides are TGCAGTGCTAGAGGGACTAGCGATAACACCGGGGAGCTGTTTTTT.

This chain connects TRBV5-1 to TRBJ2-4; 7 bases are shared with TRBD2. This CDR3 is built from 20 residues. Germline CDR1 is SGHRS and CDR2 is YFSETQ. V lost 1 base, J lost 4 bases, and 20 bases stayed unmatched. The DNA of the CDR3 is TGCGCCAGCAGCTTGTGGGGGGGGGTCCCCAACGACCTCACGAAAAACATTCAGTACTTC. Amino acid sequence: CASSLWGGVPNDLTKNIQYF.

The CDR3 sequence: CSAGLGRSGNTIYF. The CDR3 bases are TGCAGTGCTGGCCTGGGCCGCTCTGGAAACACCATATATTTT. V is TRBV20-1 and J is TRBJ1-3; D not certain. Trimming cost V 5 bases and J 0 bases, with 11 bases left between them. The germline V gene has CDR1 DFQATT and CDR2 SNEGSKA (reference sequence). This CDR3 comprises 14 residues.

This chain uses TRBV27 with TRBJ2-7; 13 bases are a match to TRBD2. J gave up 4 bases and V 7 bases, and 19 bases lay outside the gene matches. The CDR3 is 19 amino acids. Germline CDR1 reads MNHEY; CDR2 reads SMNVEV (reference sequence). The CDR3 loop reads CASIPSPGLAGNGRYEQYF. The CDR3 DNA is TGTGCCAGCATCCCCTCTCCGGGACTAGCGGGAAATGGTCGGTACGAGCAGTACTTC.

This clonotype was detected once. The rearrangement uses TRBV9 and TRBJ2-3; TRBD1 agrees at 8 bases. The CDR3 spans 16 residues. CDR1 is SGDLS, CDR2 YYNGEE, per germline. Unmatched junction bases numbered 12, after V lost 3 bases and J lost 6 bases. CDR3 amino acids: CASSAPVGTGRDTQYF. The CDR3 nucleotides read TGTGCCAGCAGCGCACCAGTGGGGACAGGACGGGATACGCAGTATTTT.

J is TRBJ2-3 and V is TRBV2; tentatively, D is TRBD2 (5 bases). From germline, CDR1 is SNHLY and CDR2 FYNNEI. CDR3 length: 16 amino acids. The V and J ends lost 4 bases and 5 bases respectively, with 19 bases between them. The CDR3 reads CASSGVFPGIKDTQYF. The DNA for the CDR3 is TGTGCCAGCAGTGGCGTCTTCCCGGGAATTAAAGATACGCAGTATTTT. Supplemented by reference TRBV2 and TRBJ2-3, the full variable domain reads EPEVTQTPSHQVTQMGQEVILRCVPISNHLYFYWYRQILGQKVEFLVSFYNNEISEKSEIFDDQFSVERPDGSNFTLKIRSTKLEDSAMYFCASSGVFPGIKDTQYFGPGTRLTVL.

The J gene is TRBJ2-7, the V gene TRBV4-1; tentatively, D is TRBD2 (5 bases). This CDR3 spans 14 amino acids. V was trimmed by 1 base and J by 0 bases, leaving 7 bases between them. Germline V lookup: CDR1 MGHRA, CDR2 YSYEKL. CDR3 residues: CASSQAGNSYEQYF. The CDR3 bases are TGCGCCAGCAGCCAAGCGGGGAACTCCTACGAGCAGTACTTC.

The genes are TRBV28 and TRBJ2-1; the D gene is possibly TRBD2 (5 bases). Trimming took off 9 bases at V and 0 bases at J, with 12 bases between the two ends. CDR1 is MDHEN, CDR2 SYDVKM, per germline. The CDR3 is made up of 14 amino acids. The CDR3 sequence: CASKAVYSYNEQFF. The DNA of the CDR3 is TGTGCCAGTAAAGCGGTGTACTCCTACAATGAGCAGTTCTTC.

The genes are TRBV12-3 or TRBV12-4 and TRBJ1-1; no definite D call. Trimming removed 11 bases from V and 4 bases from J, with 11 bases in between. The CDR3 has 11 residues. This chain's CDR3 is CACLWGTEAFF. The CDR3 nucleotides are TGTGCCTGTCTGTGGGGCACTGAAGCTTTCTTT.

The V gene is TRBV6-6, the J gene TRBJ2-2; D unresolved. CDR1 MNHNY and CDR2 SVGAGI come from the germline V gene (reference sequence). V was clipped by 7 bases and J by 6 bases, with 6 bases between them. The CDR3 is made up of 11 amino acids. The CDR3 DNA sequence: TGTGCCAGCACCAACTCCGGGGAGCTGTTTTTT. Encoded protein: CASTNSGELFF.

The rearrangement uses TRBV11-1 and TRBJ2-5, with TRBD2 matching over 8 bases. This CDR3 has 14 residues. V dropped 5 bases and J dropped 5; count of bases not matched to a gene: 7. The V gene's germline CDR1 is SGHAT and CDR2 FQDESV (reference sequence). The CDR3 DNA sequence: TGTGCCAGCAGCACGGGACCGGGAGGGGAGACCCAGTACTTC. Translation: CASSTGPGGETQYF. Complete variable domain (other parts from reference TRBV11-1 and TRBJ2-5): EAEVAQSPRYKITEKSQAVAFWCDPISGHATLYWYRQILGQGPELLVQFQDESVVDDSQLPKDRFSAERLKGVDSTLKIQPAELGDSAMYLCASSTGPGGETQYFGPGTRLLVL.

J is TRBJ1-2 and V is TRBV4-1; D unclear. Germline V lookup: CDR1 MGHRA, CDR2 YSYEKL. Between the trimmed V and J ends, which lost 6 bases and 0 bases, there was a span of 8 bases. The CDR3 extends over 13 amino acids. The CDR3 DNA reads TGCGCCAGCAGTGGAGTAGCTAACTATGGCTACACCTTC. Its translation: CASSGVANYGYTF.

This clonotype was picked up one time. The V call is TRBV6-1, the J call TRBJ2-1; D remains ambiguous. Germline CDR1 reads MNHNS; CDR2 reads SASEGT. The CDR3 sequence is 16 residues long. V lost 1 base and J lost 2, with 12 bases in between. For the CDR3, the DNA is TGTGCCAGCAGTGAAGTAGAAGGTGCACCCTACAATGAGCAGTTCTTC. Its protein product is CASSEVEGAPYNEQFF.

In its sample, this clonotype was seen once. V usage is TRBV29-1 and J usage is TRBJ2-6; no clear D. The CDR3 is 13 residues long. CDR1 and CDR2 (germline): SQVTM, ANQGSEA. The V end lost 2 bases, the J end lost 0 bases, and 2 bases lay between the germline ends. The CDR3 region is CSVEISGANVLTF. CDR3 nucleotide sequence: TGCAGCGTTGAAATCTCTGGGGCCAACGTCCTGACTTTC.

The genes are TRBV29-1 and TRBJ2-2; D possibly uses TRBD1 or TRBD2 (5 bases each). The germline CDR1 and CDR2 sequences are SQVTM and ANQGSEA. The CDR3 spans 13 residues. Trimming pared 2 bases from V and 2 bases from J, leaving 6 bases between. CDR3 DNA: TGCAGCGTTGAACGGGACAACACCGGGGAGCTGTTTTTT. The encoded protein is CSVERDNTGELFF.

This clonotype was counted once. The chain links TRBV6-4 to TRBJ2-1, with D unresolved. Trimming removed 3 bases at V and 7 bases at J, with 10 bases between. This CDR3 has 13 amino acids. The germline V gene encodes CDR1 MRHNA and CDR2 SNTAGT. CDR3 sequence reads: CASSENSANEQFF. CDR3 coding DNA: TGTGCCAGCAGTGAGAATTCGGCGAATGAGCAGTTCTTC.